This T cell receptor (beta chain) was captured by sequencing in a study of blood T cell repertoires in COVID-19. Looking at the study overall: PBMCs, B-cell-depleted T cells, or T cells were the source of the cDNA or gDNA that made up the material.

The length of the CDR3 is 18 residues. V lost 1 base and J lost 5, with 23 bases in between. Germline CDR1 and CDR2: SGHDN and FVKESK. Sequenced by immunoSEQ multiplex PCR; TCRdb stores in-frame clones only, minus some. The sample lists about 60,000 clones; just over 85% were seen once. The sample comprised peripheral blood. The chain recombines TRBV14 with TRBJ2-5; the D gene is possibly TRBD2 (5 bases). The clonotype originates from a man aged 60 to 75 with acute or convalescent COVID-19. This CDR3 is CASSQVPHTYGGLETQYF. Here the CDR3 DNA reads TGTGCCAGCAGCCAAGTCCCCCATACCTATGGAGGACTCGAGACCCAGTACTTC.